This record looks at one T cell receptor beta chain sequence and its context. Its specificity is unknown. This CDR3 has 16 amino acids. Per the germline V gene, CDR1 is SGHAT and CDR2 is FQDESV (reference sequence). V was trimmed by 11 bases and J by 0 bases, leaving 23 bases between them. From RNA, the CDR3 regions of TCR beta chains were amplified and sequenced. HTBI primers were used in a first-round RT-PCR, which preceded a second-round multiplex PCR. TCRdb re-derived calls from the multiplex PCR reads in MiXCR, one entry per CDR3 protein. The sample lists some 380,000 distinct CDR3 sequences, 15% occurring once. These data belong to a study of Graves' ophthalmopathy and Graves' hyperthyroidism. Study results and caveats: Stable hyperthyroidism and ophthalmopathy were told apart by a 13-signature model, which achieved 87.88% sensitivity and approximately 81% specificity.

The sample comprised peripheral blood. This receptor was taken from a woman under 30 with stable Graves' hyperthyroidism. V gene TRBV11-1 combines with J gene TRBJ2-7; D is unresolved. The CDR3 loop is CASQDPIDGDSYEQYF. CDR3 nucleotide sequence: TGTGCCTCGCAGGACCCGATAGATGGAGACTCCTACGAGCAGTACTTC.